This T cell receptor beta chain was retrieved from a study of shared clonotypes between healthy human individuals. Study details: The donors, a couple of women and three men, were aged 18 to 49.

Here immunoSEQ multiplex PCR was the method, and the copy in TCRdb shows in-frame clones only, minus some. Of approximately 2.5 million clones listed, 90% to 95% are singletons. CDR1 and CDR2 (germline): SEHNR, FQNEAQ (reference sequence). The CDR3 length is 16 residues. Trimming removed 5 bases from V and 4 bases from J, with 18 bases in between. This clonotype was obtained from a man younger than 30 in good health. Some clones in this sample may be carry-over from other donors' samples. This rearrangement joins TRBV7-9 to TRBJ1-5; D gene unclear. Sequencing was performed on naive CD4+ T cells from PBMCs. Subset indicated: CD45RA+ positively selected. CDR3 DNA sequence: TGTGCCAGCAGCCCCGTAGGGTTAGGAGAGAATCAGCCCCAGCATTTT. Residues: CASSPVGLGENQPQHF.